This passage covers 9 T cell receptor beta chains from one sample sequenced in a study of T-cell memory formation after mild COVID-19. Each CDR3 protein gets one entry after TCRdb re-called the 5' RACE reads with MiXCR. Here the sample spans under 450,000 distinct CDR3 sequences, 13% to 15% being singletons. Sequenced sample: PBMCs or a T cell subset sorted from them (not recorded which). The receptors shown here come from a man between 18 and 35 years old who had mild COVID-19 (a few samples of this study predate the infection). Cell type and time point are not known.

Many counts were recorded for this clonotype. The V and J genes are TRBV7-8 and TRBJ2-1; TRBD2 agrees at 8 bases. CDR3 length: 14 residues. Losses at the gene ends were 6 bases for V and 10 bases for J; bases not matched to a gene: 11. Germline V gene data show CDR1 as SGHVS and CDR2 as FQNEAQ. CDR3 nucleotide sequence: TGTGCCAGCAGTACCCTAGCGGGTCCATACGAGCAGTTCTTC. This translates into CASSTLAGPYEQFF.

The chain uses TRBV7-2 and TRBJ2-7, with unresolved D. The germline V and J ends were trimmed by 0 bases and 0 bases, with 9 bases remaining between them. CDR1 is SGHTA and CDR2 is FQGNSA in the germline V gene. The CDR3 runs 15 residues. Written as DNA, the CDR3 is TGTGCCAGCAGCTTAGCCGCCGAGCGCTCCTACGAGCAGTACTTC. Protein sequence: CASSLAAERSYEQYF.

In its sample, this clonotype was seen a few times. The chain joins TRBV2 to TRBJ1-2; the match to TRBD1 covers 7 bases. Unmatched junction bases numbered 10, after V lost 6 bases and J lost 0 bases. Per germline, CDR1 SNHLY and CDR2 FYNNEI. The CDR3 covers 16 residues. DNA of the CDR3: TGTGCCAGCAGCCGAAGACAGGGACTAACTAACTATGGCTACACCTTC. Translating gives CASSRRQGLTNYGYTF.

This clonotype was detected a few times. The chain uses TRBV6-2 or TRBV6-3 and TRBJ2-4, with D unresolved. Per germline, CDR1 MNHEY and CDR2 SVGEGT. Trimming took 2 bases from V and 4 from J, leaving 12 bases between them. This CDR3 has 15 residues. The CDR3 is CASSYSPSYKNIQYF. The CDR3 DNA reads as TGTGCCAGCAGTTACAGTCCGTCTTATAAAAACATTCAGTACTTC.

The J gene is TRBJ2-5, the V gene TRBV5-5, with TRBD1 identical over 9 bases. J gave up 4 bases and V 1 base, and 2 bases lay outside the gene matches. This CDR3 comprises 14 residues. Germline-derived CDR1 and CDR2 are SGHKS and YYEKEE (reference sequence). The CDR3 here is CASSLRDRVETQYF. CDR3 sequence (DNA): TGTGCCAGCAGCTTGCGGGACAGGGTAGAGACCCAGTACTTC. Based on the CDR3 plus reference TRBV5-5 and TRBJ2-5, the full variable domain is DAGVTQSPTHLIKTRGQQVTLRCSPISGHKSVSWYQQVLGQGPQFIFQYYEKEERGRGNFPDRFSARQFPNYSSELNVNALLLGDSALYLCASSLRDRVETQYFGPGTRLLVL.

This clonotype has a count of ten or more. The J gene is TRBJ2-3, the V gene TRBV7-2; tentatively, D is TRBD2 (5 bases). The CDR3 spans 15 residues. V was pared by 5 bases and J by 5 bases, with 17 bases between. Germline assignment: CDR1 SGHTA and CDR2 FQGNSA. The CDR3 spells CASSPLDSIRDTQYF. The DNA for the CDR3 is TGTGCCAGCAGCCCCCTGGACTCGATTCGAGATACGCAGTATTTT.

This clonotype was found a few times. The rearrangement uses TRBV19 and TRBJ2-7; the match to TRBD1 covers 8 bases. The CDR3 covers 13 residues. The V segment lost 10 bases and the J segment 0 bases; nucleotides outside the gene matches: 5. Germline values: CDR1 LNHDA, CDR2 SQIVND (reference sequence). CDR3 DNA: TGTGCCACCCGACAGGGGCGCTCCTACGAGCAGTACGTC. This sequence encodes CATRQGRSYEQYV.

The chain uses TRBV19 and TRBJ1-5; a possible D gene is TRBD1 (5 bases). The CDR3 has 13 residues. Per the germline V gene, CDR1 is LNHDA and CDR2 is SQIVND (reference sequence). Between the trimmed V and J ends, which lost 7 bases and 10 bases, there was a span of 17 bases. This chain's CDR3 is CASKGPTTRPQHF. CDR3 coding DNA: TGTGCCAGTAAGGGACCGACTACCCGTCCCCAGCATTTT. Full variable domain (missing parts from reference TRBV19 and TRBJ1-5): DGGITQSPKYLFRKEGQNVTLSCEQNLNHDAMYWYRQDPGQGLRLIYYSQIVNDFQKGDIAEGYSVSREKKESFPLTVTSAQKNPTAFYLCASKGPTTRPQHFGDGTRLSIL.

The rearrangement joins TRBV6-5 to TRBJ2-5; D remains unclear. The CDR3 is 10 residues long. V lost 5 bases and J lost 12, with 10 bases in between. In germline, CDR1 is MNHEY, CDR2 SVGAGI. CDR3 bases: TGTGCCAGCAGTCAACGACCTGAGTACTTC. Its protein product is CASSQRPEYF.